Only a few counts were recorded for the clone carrying this TCR delta chain. This likely came from a read error, as a far larger clone is one base away. The sample has other DNA sequences that encode this CDR3 too. The sample is drawn from a study of γδ T cells in repeated Plasmodium falciparum infection. Overall study context: Age- and gender-matched Australian children served as comparison for malaria-exposed Malian children. Malian gammadelta TCRs were studied during no-transmission periods and across acute malaria episodes. Donors had four controlled P. falciparum NF54 infections over about 640 days. Each infection was followed by sampling at 21 days, plus baseline and some pre-infection draws.

Germline V gene data show CDR1 as TSWWSYY and CDR2 as QGS. This CDR3 has 19 residues. Vgamma9/Vdelta2+ and Vdelta2-negative gammadelta T cells were flow-sorted from PBMC for bulk sequencing. TCRdb re-processed the multiplex PCR reads via CATT. The table lists over 45,000 delta-chain clones, around 1.6% of them singletons. The origin of this receptor is a pool of human donors (malaria-infected and uninfected, not separated). The sequenced sample was gamma-delta T cells from blood. The chain recombines TRDV1 with TRDJ1, with 12 positions matching TRDD3. TCRdb carries no J gene annotation; the J gene was assigned here by matching the DNA with germline. CDR3 nucleotides: TGTGCTCTCGGGGAAAAGGCTCCTACGCTGGGGGATACGGCCGATAAACTCATCTTT. Translated, it gives CALGEKAPTLGDTADKLIF.